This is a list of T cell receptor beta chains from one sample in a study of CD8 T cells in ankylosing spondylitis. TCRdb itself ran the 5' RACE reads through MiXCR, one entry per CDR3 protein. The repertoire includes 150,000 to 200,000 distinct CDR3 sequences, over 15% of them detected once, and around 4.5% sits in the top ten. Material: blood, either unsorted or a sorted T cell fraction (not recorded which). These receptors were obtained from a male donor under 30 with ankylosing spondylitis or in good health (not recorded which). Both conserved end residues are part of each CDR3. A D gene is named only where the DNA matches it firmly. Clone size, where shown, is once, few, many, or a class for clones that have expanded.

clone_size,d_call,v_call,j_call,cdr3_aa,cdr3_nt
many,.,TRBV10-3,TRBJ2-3,CAISGPRDPTRHTDTQYF,TGTGCCATCAGTGGCCCTAGGGACCCGACTAGGCACACAGATACGCAGTATTTT
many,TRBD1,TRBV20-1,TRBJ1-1,CSAWDRGMNTEAFF,TGCAGTGCCTGGGACAGGGGGATGAACACTGAAGCTTTCTTT
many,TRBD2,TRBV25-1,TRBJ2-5,CASSDRTSGFQETQYF,TGTGCCAGCAGTGACCGGACTAGCGGATTCCAAGAGACCCAGTACTTC
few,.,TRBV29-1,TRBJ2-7,CSVVGGYEQYF,TGCAGCGTTGTTGGGGGATACGAGCAGTACTTC
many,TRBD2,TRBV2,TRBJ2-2,CASNVAGEDGELFF,TGTGCCAGCAATGTAGCGGGCGAGGACGGGGAGCTGTTTTTT
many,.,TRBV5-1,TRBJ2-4,CASSTGGSENIQYF,TGCGCCAGCAGTACTGGGGGGAGCGAAAACATTCAGTACTTC
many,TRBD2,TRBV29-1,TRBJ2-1,CSVGTSGHNEQFF,TGCAGCGTTGGGACTAGCGGACACAATGAGCAGTTCTTC
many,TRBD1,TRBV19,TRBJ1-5,CASSFSGQVGNQPQHF,TGTGCCAGTAGTTTCTCCGGACAGGTCGGGAATCAGCCCCAGCATTTT
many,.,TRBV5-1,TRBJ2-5,CASSWVGGQETQYF,TGCGCCAGCAGCTGGGTTGGGGGTCAAGAGACCCAGTACTTC
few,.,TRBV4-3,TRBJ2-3,CASSQDVAGDTQYF,TGCGCCAGCAGCCAAGACGTCGCCGGAGATACGCAGTATTTT
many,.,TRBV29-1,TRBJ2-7,CSVVAAASYEQYF,TGCAGCGTTGTGGCGGCTGCCTCCTACGAGCAGTACTTC
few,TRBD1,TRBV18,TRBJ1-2,CASSPDRPDGYTF,TGTGCCAGCTCACCGGACAGGCCCGATGGCTACACCTTC
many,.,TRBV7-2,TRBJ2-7,CASSIPGTLYEQYF,TGTGCCAGCAGCATACCCGGGACTCTTTACGAGCAGTACTTC
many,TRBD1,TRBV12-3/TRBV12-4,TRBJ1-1,CASSFGGQHTEAFF,TGTGCCAGCAGTTTTGGGGGACAGCACACTGAAGCTTTCTTT
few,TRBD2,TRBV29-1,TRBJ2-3,CSVEGKLAGSVDTQYF,TGCAGCGTTGAAGGCAAGCTAGCGGGATCCGTCGATACGCAGTATTTT
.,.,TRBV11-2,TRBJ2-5,CASSFYSGPQETQYF,TGTGCCAGCAGCTTTTACTCGGGACCCCAAGAGACCCAGTACTTC
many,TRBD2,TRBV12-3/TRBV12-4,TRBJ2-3,CASSWISGNADTQYF,TGTGCCAGCAGTTGGATTAGCGGGAATGCAGATACGCAGTATTTT
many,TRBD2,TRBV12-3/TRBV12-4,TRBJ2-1,CASSWGPGGDNEQFF,TGTGCCAGCAGTTGGGGGCCGGGAGGGGACAATGAGCAGTTCTTC
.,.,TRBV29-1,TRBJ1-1,CSVVLGNTEAFF,TGCAGCGTTGTCCTAGGGAACACTGAAGCTTTCTTT
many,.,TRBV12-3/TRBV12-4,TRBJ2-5,CASRPLSGTQETQYF,TGTGCCAGCAGGCCCCTTTCGGGGACCCAAGAGACCCAGTACTTC
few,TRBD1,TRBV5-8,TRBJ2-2,CASSRDRGPGELFF,TGTGCCAGCAGCCGGGACAGGGGTCCCGGGGAGCTGTTTTTT
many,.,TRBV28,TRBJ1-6,CASRRDPNSPLHF,TGTGCCAGCAGACGGGACCCTAATTCACCCCTCCACTTT
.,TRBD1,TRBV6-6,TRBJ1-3,CASSYYTGGGNTIYF,TGTGCCAGCAGTTATTACACAGGGGGCGGTAACACCATATATTTT
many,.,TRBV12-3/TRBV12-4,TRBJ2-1,CASSFERRGNEQFF,TGTGCCAGCAGTTTTGAGCGGAGGGGTAATGAGCAGTTCTTC
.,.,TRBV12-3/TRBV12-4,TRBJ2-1,CASEVRTNNEQFF,TGTGCCAGCGAGGTGAGGACAAACAATGAGCAGTTCTTC
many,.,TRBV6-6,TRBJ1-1,CASSPRRDEAFF,TGTGCCAGCAGCCCACGAAGAGATGAAGCTTTCTTT
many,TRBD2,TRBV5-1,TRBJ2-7,CASSLSGSGSYEQYF,TGCGCCAGCAGCCTTAGCGGGAGTGGCTCCTACGAGCAGTACTTC
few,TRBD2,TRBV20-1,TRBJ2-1,CSASRWGTSYNEQFF,TGCAGTGCTAGTCGATGGGGGACTAGCTACAATGAGCAGTTCTTC
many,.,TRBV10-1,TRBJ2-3,CASSDGQTHTDTQYF,TGCGCCAGCAGTGACGGACAGACCCACACAGATACGCAGTATTTT
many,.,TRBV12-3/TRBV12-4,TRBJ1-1,CASSFRSTEAFF,TGTGCCAGCAGTTTTCGAAGCACTGAAGCTTTCTTT
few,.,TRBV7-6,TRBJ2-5,CASSLPTEGETQYF,TGTGCCAGCAGCTTACCAACTGAGGGGGAGACCCAGTACTTC
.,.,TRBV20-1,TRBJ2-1,CSAQLGGRFNEQFF,TGCAGTGCGCAACTAGGGGGACGATTCAATGAGCAGTTCTTC
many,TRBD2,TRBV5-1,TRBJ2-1,CASSLGTSAYNEQFF,TGCGCCAGCAGCTTGGGGACTAGCGCCTACAATGAGCAGTTCTTC
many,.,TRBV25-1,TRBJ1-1,CASKRGGRDTEAFF,TGTGCCAGCAAGCGAGGAGGTAGGGACACTGAAGCTTTCTTT
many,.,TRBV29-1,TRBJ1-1,CSAGPNTEAFF,TGCAGCGCTGGGCCGAACACTGAAGCTTTCTTT
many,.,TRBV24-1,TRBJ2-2,CATKSLGDTGELFF,TGTGCCACCAAGAGTCTCGGGGACACCGGGGAGCTGTTTTTT
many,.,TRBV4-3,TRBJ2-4,CASSQVPGRYF,TGCGCCAGCAGCCAAGTGCCAGGAAGGTACTTC
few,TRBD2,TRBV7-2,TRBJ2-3,CASSITSGSTDTQYF,TGTGCCAGCAGCATCACTAGCGGCAGCACAGATACGCAGTATTTT
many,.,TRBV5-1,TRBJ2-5,CASSLVAGRDGETQYF,TGCGCCAGCAGCTTGGTTGCAGGTAGGGATGGAGAGACCCAGTACTTC
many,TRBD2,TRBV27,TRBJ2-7,CASSFQAGNHEQYF,TGTGCCAGCAGTTTCCAAGCGGGAAATCACGAGCAGTACTTC
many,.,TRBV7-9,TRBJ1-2,CASSLVAGGAHGYTF,TGTGCCAGCAGCTTAGTGGCTGGGGGGGCTCATGGCTACACCTTC
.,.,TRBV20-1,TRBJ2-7,CSGLTSYEQYF,TGCAGTGGCCTCACCAGCTACGAGCAGTACTTC